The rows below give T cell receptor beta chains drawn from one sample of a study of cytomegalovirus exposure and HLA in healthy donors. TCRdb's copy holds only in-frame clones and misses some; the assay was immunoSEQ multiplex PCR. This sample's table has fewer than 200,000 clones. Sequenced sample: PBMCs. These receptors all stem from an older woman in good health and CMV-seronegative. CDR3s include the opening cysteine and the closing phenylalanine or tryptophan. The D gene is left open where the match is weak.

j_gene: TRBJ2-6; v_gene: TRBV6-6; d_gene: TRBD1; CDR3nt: TGTGCCAGCAGTCACCAGGGGGCTGGGGCCAACGTCCTGACTTTC; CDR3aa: CASSHQGAGANVLTF
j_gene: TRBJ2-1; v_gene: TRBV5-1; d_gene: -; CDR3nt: TGCGCCAGCAGCTTGGAAGGGGGGGGCTACAATGAGCAGTTCTTC; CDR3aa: CASSLEGGGYNEQFF
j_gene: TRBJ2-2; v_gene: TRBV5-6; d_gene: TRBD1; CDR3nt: TGTGCCAGCAGCTTGAATATGGGACAGGGAAACACCGGGGAGCTGTTTTTT; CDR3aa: CASSLNMGQGNTGELFF
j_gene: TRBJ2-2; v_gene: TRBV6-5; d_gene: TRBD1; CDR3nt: TGTGCCAGCAGTTACGGGGACAGGGGGCTGGACGGGGAGCTGTTTTTT; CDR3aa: CASSYGDRGLDGELFF
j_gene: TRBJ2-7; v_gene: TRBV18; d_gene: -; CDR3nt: TGTGCCAGCTCCCCGGCTTTGGAGGAGCAGTACTTC; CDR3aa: CASSPALEEQYF
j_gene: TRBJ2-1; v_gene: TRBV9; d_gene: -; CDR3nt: TGTGCCAGCAGCGTAGATCTCTCCTACAATGAGCAGTTCTTC; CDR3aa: CASSVDLSYNEQFF
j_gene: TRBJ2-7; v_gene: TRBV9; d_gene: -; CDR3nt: TGTGCCAGCAGCCCGGAACGAGGACGGGGCTCCTACGAGCAGTACTTC; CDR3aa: CASSPERGRGSYEQYF
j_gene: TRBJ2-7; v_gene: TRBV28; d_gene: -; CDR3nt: TGTGCCAGCACCGGGGTCTTAAACGAGCAGTACTTC; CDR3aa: CASTGVLNEQYF
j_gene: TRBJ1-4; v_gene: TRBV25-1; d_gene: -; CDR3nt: TGTGCCAGCAGCCCGGGGGGAAGAGATGAAAAACTGTTTTTT; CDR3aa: CASSPGGRDEKLFF
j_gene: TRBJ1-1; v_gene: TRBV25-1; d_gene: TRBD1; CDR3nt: TGTGCCAGCAGTGAATCCGGGACAGTGGTTGAAGCTTTCTTT; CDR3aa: CASSESGTVVEAFF
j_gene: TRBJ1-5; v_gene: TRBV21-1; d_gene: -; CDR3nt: TGTGCCAGCAGCCCCGATGTACTAACTCGGGGGAATCAGCCCCAGCATTTT; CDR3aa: CASSPDVLTRGNQPQHF
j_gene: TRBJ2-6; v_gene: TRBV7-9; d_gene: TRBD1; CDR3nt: TGTGCCAGCAGCTTCTCGACAGGGAGCTCTGGGGCCAACGTCCTGACTTTC; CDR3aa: CASSFSTGSSGANVLTF
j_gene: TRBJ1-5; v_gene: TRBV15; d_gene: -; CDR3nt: TGTGCCACCAGCCCCCGCGGGGCACTTAGACAGCCCCAGCATTTT; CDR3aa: CATSPRGALRQPQHF
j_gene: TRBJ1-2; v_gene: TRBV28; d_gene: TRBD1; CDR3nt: TGTGCCAGCAGTTCGATAAGACAGGGGGACTATGGCTACACCTTC; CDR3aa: CASSSIRQGDYGYTF